A single sample gave rise to the 15 T cell receptor beta chains below, sequenced in a study of blood T cell repertoires in COVID-19 (dated by TCRdb to 2019 to 2021). Libraries were built with the immunoSEQ multiplex PCR assay. TCRdb's version of the immuneACCESS table is confined to in-frame rearrangements and falls short of the full clone set. An unresolved V gene accounts for under half of the shortfall where checked; the remainder is of unknown origin. Within this sample are some 150,000 clones, with around 91% of them counted one time only. In total, the top ten clones hold roughly 15% of the sample. The sequencing sample was made of peripheral blood. These receptors were taken from a woman aged 40 to 50 with acute or convalescent COVID-19.

The V call is TRBV11-2, the J call TRBJ2-3, with D perhaps matching TRBD1 or TRBD2 (6 bases each). The CDR3 has 15 amino acids. Trimming shortened V by 5 bases and J by 2 bases, and 14 bases separated the two germline ends. Germline V CDR1 and CDR2: SGHAT, FQNNGV. Here the CDR3 DNA reads TGTGCCAGCAGCCTAGGGGGGCAGAACACAGATACGCAGTATTTT. Translated: CASSLGGQNTDTQYF.

This chain links TRBV14 with TRBJ1-3, with TRBD1 as a possible D gene (5 bases). CDR1 and CDR2 (germline): SGHDN, FVKESK. This CDR3 contains 16 residues. The ends were cut back, 1 base at V and 0 bases at J, with 10 bases in the middle. CDR3 in DNA: TGTGCCAGCAGCCAAGCTGACAGCTACTCTGGAAACACCATATATTTT. It is translated as CASSQADSYSGNTIYF.

The V and J genes are TRBV20-1 and TRBJ1-4; possible D gene TRBD1, 5 bases. The CDR3 loop spans 11 amino acids. Germline values: CDR1 DFQATT, CDR2 SNEGSKA (reference sequence). Trimming took 6 bases from V and 8 from J, leaving 10 bases between them. The CDR3 sequence: CSAFYREKLFF. CDR3 nucleotides: TGCAGTGCCTTTTACAGGGAAAAACTGTTTTTT.

The chain uses TRBV9 and TRBJ2-5; possible D gene TRBD2, 7 bases. This CDR3 comprises 15 residues. The germline V and J ends were trimmed by 0 bases and 2 bases, with 11 bases remaining between them. From germline, CDR1 is SGDLS and CDR2 YYNGEE. CDR3 DNA sequence: TGTGCCAGCAGCGTAGAAGGGGGGGAACAAGAGACCCAGTACTTC. Amino acids: CASSVEGGEQETQYF.

The rearrangement links TRBV27 to TRBJ1-2, with 9 bases that match TRBD1. Germline CDR1 reads MNHEY; CDR2 reads SMNVEV (reference sequence). The CDR3 totals 12 residues. J gave up 7 bases and V 10 bases, and 7 bases lay outside the gene matches. CDR3 nucleotides: TGTGCCACTCAAGGACAGGGGTTTGGCTACACCTTC. It is translated as CATQGQGFGYTF.

This clone showed up just a few times. CDR3 nucleotide sequence: TGTGCCAGCAGCCAAGGCCGGACAGCCGACTATGGCTACACCTTC. Its translation is CASSQGRTADYGYTF. This rearrangement joins TRBV3-1 (or the pseudogene TRBV3-2) to TRBJ1-2; TRBD1 might be the D (6 bases). Germline CDR1 LGHDT, CDR2 YNNKEL (reference sequence). V was trimmed by 1 base and J by 3 bases, leaving 12 bases between them. The CDR3 has 15 residues.

The chain joins TRBV24-1 to TRBJ1-2; 7 nucleotides align to TRBD1. This CDR3 comprises 16 residues. V gave up 3 bases and J gave up 8 bases; unmatched junction bases: 14. Per germline, CDR1 KGHDR and CDR2 SFDVKD. CDR3 region: CATSDKETGIASGYTF. The CDR3, as DNA: TGTGCCACCAGTGATAAGGAGACAGGGATTGCGAGCGGCTACACCTTC.

The V call is TRBV2, the J call TRBJ1-4; D is unclear. Germline-derived CDR1 and CDR2 are SNHLY and FYNNEI. The V end lost 1 base, the J end lost 8 bases, and 8 bases lay between the germline ends. The CDR3 is 13 amino acids. CDR3 bases: TGTGCCAGCAGTGAAGGGCTTGGCGAAAAACTGTTTTTT. This translates into CASSEGLGEKLFF.

The chain joins TRBV7-3 to TRBJ2-6, with 9 bases aligning to TRBD1. The CDR3 contains 16 residues. The V gene's germline CDR1 is SGHTA and CDR2 FQGTGA. Trimming cost V 6 bases and J 2 bases; bases outside gene matches: 5. CDR3 residues: CASRGQGAAGANVLTF. The CDR3 region has the DNA TGTGCCAGCAGGGGACAGGGTGCGGCTGGGGCCAACGTCCTGACTTTC.

The chain employs TRBV19 and TRBJ1-3; unclear D gene. Trimming removed 8 bases from V and 4 bases from J, with 15 bases in between. The length of the CDR3 is 14 residues. The V gene's germline CDR1 is LNHDA and CDR2 SQIVND (reference sequence). DNA for the CDR3: TGTGCCAGTGCCGAGTGGGCCCGGGGAAACACCATATATTTT. As protein: CASAEWARGNTIYF. The whole variable domain, remainder taken from reference TRBV19 and TRBJ1-3, is DGGITQSPKYLFRKEGQNVTLSCEQNLNHDAMYWYRQDPGQGLRLIYYSQIVNDFQKGDIAEGYSVSREKKESFPLTVTSAQKNPTAFYLCASAEWARGNTIYFGEGSWLTVV.

The rearrangement links TRBV19 to TRBJ1-2; 7 positions agree with TRBD1. V lost 3 bases to trimming and J lost 8 bases; unmatched junction nucleotides: 6. From germline, CDR1 is LNHDA and CDR2 SQIVND (reference sequence). The CDR3 runs 13 residues. This CDR3 is CASSIGHRGGYTF. CDR3 nucleotide sequence: TGTGCCAGTAGTATTGGTCACAGGGGCGGCTACACCTTC. The whole variable domain, filled in from reference TRBV19 and TRBJ1-2, reads DGGITQSPKYLFRKEGQNVTLSCEQNLNHDAMYWYRQDPGQGLRLIYYSQIVNDFQKGDIAEGYSVSREKKESFPLTVTSAQKNPTAFYLCASSIGHRGGYTFGSGTRLTVV.

The rearrangement joins TRBV5-4 to TRBJ1-2; D is perhaps TRBD1 (5 bases). Trimming stripped 4 bases from V and 1 base from J, with 11 bases between. The CDR3 contains 14 residues. CDR1 and CDR2 (germline): SGHNT, YYREEE (reference sequence). In nucleotides, the CDR3 is TGTGCCAGCAGCCCCGGGGGGGATAACTATGGCTACACCTTC. Translation: CASSPGGDNYGYTF.

This chain uses TRBV3-1 (or the pseudogene TRBV3-2) with TRBJ2-2, with 11 nucleotides matching TRBD1. V was clipped by 2 bases and J by 4 bases; unmatched bases: 24. Germline V gives CDR1 LGHDT, CDR2 YNNKEL (reference sequence). CDR3 length: 23 residues. The CDR3 here is CASSQKPGTGGALGGASTGELFF. DNA for the CDR3: TGTGCCAGCAGCCAAAAGCCCGGGACAGGGGGTGCCCTCGGGGGGGCCTCCACCGGGGAGCTGTTTTTT.

J is TRBJ2-3 and V is TRBV7-3, with 14 bases fitting TRBD2. This CDR3 contains 18 residues. J gave up 5 bases and V 5 bases, and 12 bases lay outside the gene matches. Germline V gene sequence: CDR1 SGHTA, CDR2 FQGTGA. The CDR3 sequence: CASSAGLAGGRWEDTQYF. For the CDR3, the DNA is TGTGCCAGCAGCGCCGGACTAGCGGGGGGCCGCTGGGAAGATACGCAGTATTTT.

This chain links TRBV7-3 with TRBJ2-7, with 9 bases identical to TRBD2. Germline V CDR1 and CDR2: SGHTA, FQGTGA. V lost 5 bases and J lost 1; bases outside the gene matches: 3. This CDR3 has 14 amino acids. CDR3 bases: TGTGCCAGCAGCGCAAGCGGGGGGTCCTACGAGCAGTACTTC. Translated: CASSASGGSYEQYF.